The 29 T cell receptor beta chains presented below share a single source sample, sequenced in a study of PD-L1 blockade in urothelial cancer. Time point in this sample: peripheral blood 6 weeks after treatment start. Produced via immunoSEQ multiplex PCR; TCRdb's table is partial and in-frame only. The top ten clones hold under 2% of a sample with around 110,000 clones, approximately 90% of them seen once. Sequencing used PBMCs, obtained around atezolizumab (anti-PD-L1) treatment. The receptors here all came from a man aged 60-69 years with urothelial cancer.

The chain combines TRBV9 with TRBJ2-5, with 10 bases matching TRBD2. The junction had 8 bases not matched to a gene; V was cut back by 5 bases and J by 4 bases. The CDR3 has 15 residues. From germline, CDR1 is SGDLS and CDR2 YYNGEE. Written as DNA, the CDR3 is TGTGCCAGCAGTCTAGCGGGGGCCCCCGGAGAGACCCAGTACTTC. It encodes CASSLAGAPGETQYF.

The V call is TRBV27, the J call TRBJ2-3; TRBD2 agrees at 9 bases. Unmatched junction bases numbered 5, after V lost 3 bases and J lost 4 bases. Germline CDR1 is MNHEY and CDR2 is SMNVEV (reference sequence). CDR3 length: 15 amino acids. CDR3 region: CASSFLSGGPDTQYF. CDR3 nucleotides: TGTGCCAGCAGTTTTTTGAGCGGGGGGCCAGATACGCAGTATTTT.

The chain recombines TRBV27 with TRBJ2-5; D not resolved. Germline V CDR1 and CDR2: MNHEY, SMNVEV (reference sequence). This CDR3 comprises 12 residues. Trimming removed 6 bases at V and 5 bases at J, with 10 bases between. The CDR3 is CASRTAAETQYF. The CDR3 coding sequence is TGTGCCAGCAGGACCGCGGCCGAGACCCAGTACTTC.

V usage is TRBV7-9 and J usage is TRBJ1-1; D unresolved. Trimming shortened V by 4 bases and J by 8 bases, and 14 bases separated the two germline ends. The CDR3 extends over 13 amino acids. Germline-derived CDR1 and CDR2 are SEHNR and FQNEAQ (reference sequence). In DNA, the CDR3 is TGTGCCAGCAGCTCCAGCGTCACCCCAGAAGCTTTCTTT. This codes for CASSSSVTPEAFF. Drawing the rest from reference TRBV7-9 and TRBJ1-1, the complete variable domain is DTGVSQNPRHKITKRGQNVTFRCDPISEHNRLYWYRQTLGQGPEFLTYFQNEAQLEKSRLLSDRFSAERPKGSFSTLEIQRTEQGDSAMYLCASSSSVTPEAFFGQGTRLTVV.

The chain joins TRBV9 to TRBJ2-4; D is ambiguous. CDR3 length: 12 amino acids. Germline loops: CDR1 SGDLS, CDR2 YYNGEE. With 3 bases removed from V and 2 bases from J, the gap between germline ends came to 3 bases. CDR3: CASSASKNIQYF. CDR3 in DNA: TGTGCCAGCAGCGCTTCCAAAAACATTCAGTACTTC.

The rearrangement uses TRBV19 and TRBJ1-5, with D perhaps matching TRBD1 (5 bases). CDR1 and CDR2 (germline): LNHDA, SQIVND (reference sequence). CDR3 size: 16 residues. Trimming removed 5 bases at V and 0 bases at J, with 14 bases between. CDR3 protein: CASSEHQGHSNQPQHF. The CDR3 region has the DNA TGTGCCAGTAGTGAACACCAGGGTCATAGCAATCAGCCCCAGCATTTT.

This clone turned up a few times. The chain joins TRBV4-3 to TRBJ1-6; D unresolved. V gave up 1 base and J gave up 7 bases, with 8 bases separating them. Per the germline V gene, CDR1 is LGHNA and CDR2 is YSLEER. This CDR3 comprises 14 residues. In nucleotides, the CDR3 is TGCGCCAGCAGCCAAGGACATAGAAATTCACCCCTCCACTTT. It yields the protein CASSQGHRNSPLHF.

Written as DNA, the CDR3 is TGTGCCAGCAGCTTACTAGCGGGAGCAAAAGAGACCCAGTACTTC. Amino acid sequence: CASSLLAGAKETQYF. The genes are TRBV5-6 and TRBJ2-5; the match to TRBD2 covers 11 bases. The CDR3 runs 15 residues. Germline V gives CDR1 SGHDT, CDR2 YYEEEE. V lost 2 bases and J lost 3; bases outside the gene matches: 3.

In nucleotides, the CDR3 is TGCAGCGTTGAACTCCGGCAGGCCACAGATACGCAGTATTTT. Translation: CSVELRQATDTQYF. The V and J genes are TRBV29-1 and TRBJ2-3, with D unclear. V was clipped by 2 bases and J by 2 bases, with 11 bases between them. Germline CDR1 is SQVTM and CDR2 is ANQGSEA. The length of the CDR3 is 14 residues.

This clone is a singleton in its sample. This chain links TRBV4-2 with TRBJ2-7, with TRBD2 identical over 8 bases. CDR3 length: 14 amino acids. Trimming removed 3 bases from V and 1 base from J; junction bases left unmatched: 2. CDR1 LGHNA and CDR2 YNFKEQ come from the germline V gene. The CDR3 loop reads CASSQGLGSYEQYF. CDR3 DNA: TGTGCCAGCAGCCAGGGACTAGGTTCCTACGAGCAGTACTTC.

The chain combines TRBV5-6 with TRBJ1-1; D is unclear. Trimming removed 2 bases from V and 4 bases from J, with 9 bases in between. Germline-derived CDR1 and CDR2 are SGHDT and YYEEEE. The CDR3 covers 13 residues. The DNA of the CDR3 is TGTGCCAGCAGCTTAGGAGTAGGCACTGAAGCTTTCTTT. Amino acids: CASSLGVGTEAFF. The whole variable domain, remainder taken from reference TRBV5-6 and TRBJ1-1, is DAGVTQSPTHLIKTRGQQVTLRCSPKSGHDTVSWYQQALGQGPQFIFQYYEEEERQRGNFPDRFSGHQFPNYSSELNVNALLLGDSALYLCASSLGVGTEAFFGQGTRLTVV.

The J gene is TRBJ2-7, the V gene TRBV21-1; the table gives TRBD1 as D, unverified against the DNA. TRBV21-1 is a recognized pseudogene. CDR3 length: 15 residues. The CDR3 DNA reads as TGTGCCAGCAGCAAGGACAGGGAGGGTCCGTACGAGCAGTACTTC. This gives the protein CASSKDREGPYEQYF.

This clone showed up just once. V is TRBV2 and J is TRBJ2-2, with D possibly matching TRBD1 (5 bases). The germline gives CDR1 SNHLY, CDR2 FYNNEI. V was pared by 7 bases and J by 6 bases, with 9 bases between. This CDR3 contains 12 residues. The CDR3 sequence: CASKGAAGELFF. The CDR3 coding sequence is TGTGCCAGCAAAGGGGCGGCCGGGGAGCTGTTTTTT.

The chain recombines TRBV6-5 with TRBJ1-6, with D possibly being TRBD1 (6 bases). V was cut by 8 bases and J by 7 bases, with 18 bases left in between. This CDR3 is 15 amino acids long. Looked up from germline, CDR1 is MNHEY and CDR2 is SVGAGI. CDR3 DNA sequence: TGTGCCAGCCGATTACGACAGGATCAAAATTCACCCCTCCACTTT. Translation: CASRLRQDQNSPLHF.

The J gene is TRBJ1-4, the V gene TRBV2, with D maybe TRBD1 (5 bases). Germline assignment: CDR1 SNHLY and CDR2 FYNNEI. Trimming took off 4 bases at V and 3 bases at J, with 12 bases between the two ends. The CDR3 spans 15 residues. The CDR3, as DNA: TGTGCCAGCAGTGCCCAGGGTGCTGCTAATGAAAAACTGTTTTTT. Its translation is CASSAQGAANEKLFF.

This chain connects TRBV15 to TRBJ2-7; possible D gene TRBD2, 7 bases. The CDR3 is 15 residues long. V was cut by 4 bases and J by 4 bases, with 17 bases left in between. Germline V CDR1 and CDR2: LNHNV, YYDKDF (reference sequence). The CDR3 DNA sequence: TGTGCCACCAGCATACGTGGCGGGGGCAGATACGAGCAGTACTTC. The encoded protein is CATSIRGGGRYEQYF.

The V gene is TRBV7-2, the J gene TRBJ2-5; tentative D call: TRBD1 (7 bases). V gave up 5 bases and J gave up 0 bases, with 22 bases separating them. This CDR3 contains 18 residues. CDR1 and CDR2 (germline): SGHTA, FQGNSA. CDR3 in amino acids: CASSPTSWGDSYQETQYF. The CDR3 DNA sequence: TGTGCCAGCAGCCCAACCTCCTGGGGGGACAGCTACCAAGAGACCCAGTACTTC.

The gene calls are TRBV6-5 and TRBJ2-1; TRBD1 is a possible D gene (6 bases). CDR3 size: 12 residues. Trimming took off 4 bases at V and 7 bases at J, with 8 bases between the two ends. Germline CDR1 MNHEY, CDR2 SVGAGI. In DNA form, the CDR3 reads TGTGCCAGCAGTTCAGGGGCGAATGAGCAGTTCTTC. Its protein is CASSSGANEQFF.

The DNA of the CDR3 is TGTGCCAGCAGCTACGGGACAGGCCACGAGCAGTACTTC. Its protein product is CASSYGTGHEQYF. The chain uses TRBV27 and TRBJ2-7; 8 nucleotides match TRBD1. CDR1 and CDR2 (germline): MNHEY, SMNVEV (reference sequence). CDR3 length: 13 residues. The V segment lost 6 bases and the J segment 5 bases; nucleotides outside the gene matches: 6.

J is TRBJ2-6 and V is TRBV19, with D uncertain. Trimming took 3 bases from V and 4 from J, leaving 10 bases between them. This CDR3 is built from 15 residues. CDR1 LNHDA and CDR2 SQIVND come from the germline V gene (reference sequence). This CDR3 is CASSMERSGANVLTF. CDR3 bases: TGTGCCAGTAGTATGGAGAGGTCCGGGGCCAACGTCCTGACTTTC.

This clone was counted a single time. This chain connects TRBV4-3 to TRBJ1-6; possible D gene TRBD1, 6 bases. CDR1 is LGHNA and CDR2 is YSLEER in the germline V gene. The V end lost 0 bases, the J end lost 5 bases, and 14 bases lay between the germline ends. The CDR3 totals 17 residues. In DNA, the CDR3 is TGCGCCAGCAGCCAAGAGATCAGGACAGTAAATAATTCACCCCTCCACTTT. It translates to CASSQEIRTVNNSPLHF.

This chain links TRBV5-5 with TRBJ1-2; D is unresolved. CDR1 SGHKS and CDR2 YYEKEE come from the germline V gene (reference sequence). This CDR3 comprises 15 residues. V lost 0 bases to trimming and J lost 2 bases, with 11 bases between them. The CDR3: CASSLDSWQNYGYTF. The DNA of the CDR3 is TGTGCCAGCAGCTTGGATTCTTGGCAGAACTATGGCTACACCTTC.

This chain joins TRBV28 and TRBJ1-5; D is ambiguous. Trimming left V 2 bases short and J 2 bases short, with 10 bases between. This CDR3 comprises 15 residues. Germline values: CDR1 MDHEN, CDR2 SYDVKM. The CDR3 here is CASSLGGSRNQPQHF. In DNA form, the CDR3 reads TGTGCCAGCAGTTTAGGAGGTAGTCGCAATCAGCCCCAGCATTTT.

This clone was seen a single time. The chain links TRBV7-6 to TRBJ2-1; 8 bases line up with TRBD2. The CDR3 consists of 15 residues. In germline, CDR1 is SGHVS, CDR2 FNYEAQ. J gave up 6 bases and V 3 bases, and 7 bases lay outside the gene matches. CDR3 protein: CASSFGSGTANEQFF. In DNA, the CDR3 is TGTGCCAGCAGCTTTGGTAGCGGGACGGCCAATGAGCAGTTCTTC. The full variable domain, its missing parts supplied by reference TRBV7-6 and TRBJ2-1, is GAGVSQSPRYKVTKRGQDVALRCDPISGHVSLYWYRQALGQGPEFLTYFNYEAQQDKSGLPNDRFSAERPEGSISTLTIQRTEQRDSAMYRCASSFGSGTANEQFFGPGTRLTVL.

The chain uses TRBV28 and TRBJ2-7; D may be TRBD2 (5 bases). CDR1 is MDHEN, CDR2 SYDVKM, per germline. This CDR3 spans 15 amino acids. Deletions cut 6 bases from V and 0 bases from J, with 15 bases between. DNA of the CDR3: TGTGCCAGCAGATTGGACGGGGAAAGCTCCTACGAGCAGTACTTC. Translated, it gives CASRLDGESSYEQYF.

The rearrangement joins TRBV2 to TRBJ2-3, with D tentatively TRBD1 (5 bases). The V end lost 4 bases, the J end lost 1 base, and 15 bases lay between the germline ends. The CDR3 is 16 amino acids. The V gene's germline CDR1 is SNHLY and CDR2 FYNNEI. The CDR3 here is CASSAQTALGTDTQYF. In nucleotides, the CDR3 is TGTGCCAGCAGTGCCCAGACAGCGTTGGGCACAGATACGCAGTATTTT.

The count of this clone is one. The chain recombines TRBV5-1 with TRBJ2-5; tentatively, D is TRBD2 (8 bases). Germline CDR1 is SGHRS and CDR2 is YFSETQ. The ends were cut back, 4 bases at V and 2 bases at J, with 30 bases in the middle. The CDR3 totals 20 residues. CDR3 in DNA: TGCGCCAGCAGCAGAGTCCAGGGGGTTTCTACTAGCGGAGGACAAGAGACCCAGTACTTC. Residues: CASSRVQGVSTSGGQETQYF.

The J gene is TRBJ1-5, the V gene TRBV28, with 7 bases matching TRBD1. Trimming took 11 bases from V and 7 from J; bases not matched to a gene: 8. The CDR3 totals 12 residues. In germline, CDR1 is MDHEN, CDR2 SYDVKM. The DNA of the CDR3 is TGTGCCTCCGCTTCAGGGGGACAGCCCCAGCATTTT. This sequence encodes CASASGGQPQHF.

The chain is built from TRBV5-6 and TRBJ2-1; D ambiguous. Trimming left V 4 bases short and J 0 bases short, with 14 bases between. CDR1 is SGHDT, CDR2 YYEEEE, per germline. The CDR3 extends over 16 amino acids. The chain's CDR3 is CASSILTRSSYNEQFF. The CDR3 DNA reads TGTGCCAGCAGCATCCTAACTCGGAGCTCCTACAATGAGCAGTTCTTC.